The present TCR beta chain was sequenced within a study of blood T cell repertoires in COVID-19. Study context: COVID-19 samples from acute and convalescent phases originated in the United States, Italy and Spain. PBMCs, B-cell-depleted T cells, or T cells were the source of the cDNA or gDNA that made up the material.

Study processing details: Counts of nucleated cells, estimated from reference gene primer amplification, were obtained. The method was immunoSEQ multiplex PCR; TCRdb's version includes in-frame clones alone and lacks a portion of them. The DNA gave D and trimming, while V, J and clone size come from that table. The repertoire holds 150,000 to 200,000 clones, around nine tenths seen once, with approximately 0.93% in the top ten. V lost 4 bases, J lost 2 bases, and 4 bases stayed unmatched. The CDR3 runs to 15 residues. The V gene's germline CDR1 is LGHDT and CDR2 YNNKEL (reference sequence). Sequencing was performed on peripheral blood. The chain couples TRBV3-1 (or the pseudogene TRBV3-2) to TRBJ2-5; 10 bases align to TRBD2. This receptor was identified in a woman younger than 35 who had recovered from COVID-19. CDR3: CASSPRTSGQETQYF. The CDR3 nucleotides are TGTGCCAGCAGCCCAAGGACTAGCGGACAAGAGACCCAGTACTTC.